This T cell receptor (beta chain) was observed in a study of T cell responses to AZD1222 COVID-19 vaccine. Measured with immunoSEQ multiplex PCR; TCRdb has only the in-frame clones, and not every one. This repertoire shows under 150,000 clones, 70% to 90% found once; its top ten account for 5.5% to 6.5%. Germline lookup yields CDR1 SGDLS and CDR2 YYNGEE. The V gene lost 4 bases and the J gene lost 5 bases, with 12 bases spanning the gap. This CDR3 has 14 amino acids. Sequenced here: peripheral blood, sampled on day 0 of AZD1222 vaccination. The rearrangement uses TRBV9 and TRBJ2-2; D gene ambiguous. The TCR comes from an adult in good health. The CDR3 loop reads CASSPPGFTGELFF. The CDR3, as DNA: TGTGCCAGCAGCCCACCGGGCTTTACCGGGGAGCTGTTTTTT.